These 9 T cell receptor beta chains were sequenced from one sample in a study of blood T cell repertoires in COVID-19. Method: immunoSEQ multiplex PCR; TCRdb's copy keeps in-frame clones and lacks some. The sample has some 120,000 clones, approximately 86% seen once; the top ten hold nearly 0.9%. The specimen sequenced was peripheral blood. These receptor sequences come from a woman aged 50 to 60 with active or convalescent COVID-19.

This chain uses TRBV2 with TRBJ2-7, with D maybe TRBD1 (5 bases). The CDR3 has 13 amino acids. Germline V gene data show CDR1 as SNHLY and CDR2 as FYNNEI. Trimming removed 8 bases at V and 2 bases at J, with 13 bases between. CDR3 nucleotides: TGTGCCAGCTACTTTGGGGCAACCTACGAGCAGTACTTC. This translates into CASYFGATYEQYF.

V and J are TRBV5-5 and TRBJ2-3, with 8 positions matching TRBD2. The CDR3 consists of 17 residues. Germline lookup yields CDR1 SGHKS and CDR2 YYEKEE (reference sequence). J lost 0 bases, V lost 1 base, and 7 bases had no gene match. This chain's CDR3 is CASSLRASGQSTDTQYF. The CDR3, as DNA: TGTGCCAGCAGCTTGAGGGCTAGCGGGCAGAGCACAGATACGCAGTATTTT.

The CDR3 nucleotides are TGTGCCAGCAGTTTTGGCACCGGGACTAGCGGGAGGGAGACCCAGTACTTC. Protein product: CASSFGTGTSGRETQYF. The V gene is TRBV27, the J gene TRBJ2-5; 15 nucleotides match TRBD2. Germline loops: CDR1 MNHEY, CDR2 SMNVEV (reference sequence). CDR3 size: 17 residues. Germline trimming cut 3 bases from V and 5 bases from J; bases unmatched to any gene: 7.

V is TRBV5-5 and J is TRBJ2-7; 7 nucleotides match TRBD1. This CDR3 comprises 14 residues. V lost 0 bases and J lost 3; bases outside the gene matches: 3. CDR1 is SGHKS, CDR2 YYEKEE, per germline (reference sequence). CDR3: CASSLASGGYEQYF. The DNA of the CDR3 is TGTGCCAGCAGCTTGGCATCAGGGGGCTACGAGCAGTACTTC. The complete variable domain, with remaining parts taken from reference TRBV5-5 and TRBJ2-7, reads DAGVTQSPTHLIKTRGQQVTLRCSPISGHKSVSWYQQVLGQGPQFIFQYYEKEERGRGNFPDRFSARQFPNYSSELNVNALLLGDSALYLCASSLASGGYEQYFGPGTRLTVT.

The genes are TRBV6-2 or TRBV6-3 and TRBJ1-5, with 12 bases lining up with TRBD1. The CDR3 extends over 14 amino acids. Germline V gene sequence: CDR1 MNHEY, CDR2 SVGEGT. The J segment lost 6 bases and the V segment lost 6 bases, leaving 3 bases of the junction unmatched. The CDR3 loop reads CASSGTGGRQPQHF. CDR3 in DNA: TGTGCCAGCAGCGGGACAGGGGGCCGTCAGCCCCAGCATTTT.

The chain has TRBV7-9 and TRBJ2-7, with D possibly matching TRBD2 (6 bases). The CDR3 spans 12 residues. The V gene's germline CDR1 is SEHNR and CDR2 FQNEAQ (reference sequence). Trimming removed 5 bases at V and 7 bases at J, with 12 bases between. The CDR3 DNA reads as TGTGCCAGCAGCCCGCGCGGGGCGGAGCAGTACTTC. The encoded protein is CASSPRGAEQYF.

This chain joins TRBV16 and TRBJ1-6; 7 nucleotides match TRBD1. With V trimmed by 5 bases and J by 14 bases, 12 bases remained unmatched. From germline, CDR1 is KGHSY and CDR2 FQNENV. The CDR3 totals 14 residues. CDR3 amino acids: CASSEDRVSNSLHF. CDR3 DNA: TGTGCCAGCAGCGAAGACAGGGTCAGCAACTCCCTCCACTTT.

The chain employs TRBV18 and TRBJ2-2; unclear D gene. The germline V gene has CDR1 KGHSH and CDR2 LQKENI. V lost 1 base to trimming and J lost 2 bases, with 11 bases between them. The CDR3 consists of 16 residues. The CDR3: CASSPQELTNTGELFF. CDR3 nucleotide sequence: TGTGCCAGCTCACCACAAGAGCTGACTAACACCGGGGAGCTGTTTTTT.

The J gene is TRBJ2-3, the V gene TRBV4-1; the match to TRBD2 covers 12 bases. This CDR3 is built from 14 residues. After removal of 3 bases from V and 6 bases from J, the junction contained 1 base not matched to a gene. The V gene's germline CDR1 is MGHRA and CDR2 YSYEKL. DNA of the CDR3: TGCGCCAGCAGCCAGACTAGCGGGAGTGATACGCAGTATTTT. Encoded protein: CASSQTSGSDTQYF.